A single TCR beta chain is shown here with its context. Its antigen is unidentified. Each donor's blood draw was ten milliliters of peripheral blood. This entry is derived from a study of blood T cells in healthy people across ages. A second 7 to 11 cycle PCR used barcoded and J-beta primers. A minimum of 3 million CDR3-containing paired-end reads was obtained for each sample. From the 5' RACE reads, TCRdb called clonotypes with MiXCR, one entry per CDR3 protein. The repertoire holds more than 500,000 distinct CDR3 sequences, with approximately 30% as singletons. Study findings and constraints: Conclusively comparing naive with antigen-experienced cells was impossible with unsorted PBMCs. Per million T cells, the diversity of TCR beta decreased roughly linearly as age advanced.

This receptor was taken from a woman in her sixties or seventies in good health. Specimen: blood.

CDR3 loop: CASSEAWGDEQFF. CDR3 coding DNA: TGTGCCAGCAGTGAGGCTTGGGGCGATGAGCAGTTCTTC. The V gene is TRBV7-2, the J gene TRBJ2-1; TRBD1 is a possible D gene (5 bases). The V gene lost 6 bases and the J gene lost 8 bases, with 14 bases spanning the gap. The germline V gene has CDR1 SGHTA and CDR2 FQGNSA. This CDR3 has 13 amino acids.